This note documents a single T cell receptor beta chain sequence. Its antigen is not identified. This CDR3 region has 15 residues. The germline V gene encodes CDR1 MNHEY and CDR2 SVGAGI. Trimming removed 6 bases from V and 8 bases from J; junction bases left unmatched: 6. This sample was included in a study of somatic mutations in cytotoxic T cells in rheumatoid arthritis. Study findings and constraints: Unknown were the antigen targets of the expanded CD8+ clones.

Libraries were prepared by immunoSEQ multiplex PCR; TCRdb keeps only in-frame clonotypes and omits some of them. The sample records roughly 9,400 clones, roughly 76% being singletons. Sequencing input: CD8+ T cells sorted from blood. This TCR derives from a woman aged 50 to 65 in good health. This sequence joins TRBV6-5 and TRBJ2-1, with 14 positions matching TRBD2. CDR3 nucleotides: TGTGCCAGCAGAAACGCGGGACTAGCGGGGGATGAGCAGTTCTTC. This gives the protein CASRNAGLAGDEQFF.